This is a list of T cell receptor beta chains from one sample in a study of PD-L1 blockade in urothelial cancer. TCRdb's table, derived via immunoSEQ multiplex PCR, lists solely in-frame clones and lacks some. The sample lists 95,000 to 100,000 clones; around 86% were seen once. The sequencing used PBMCs, collected around atezolizumab (anti-PD-L1) treatment. All receptors come from a man in his sixties with urothelial cancer. Both conserved end residues are part of each CDR3. D genes are given only for firm matches. Expanded clones are given a class, and other clones once, few, many or no size at all.

d_call clone_size cdr3_length j_call v_call cdr3_aa cdr3_nt
TRBD1 few 15 TRBJ1-4 TRBV9 CASSVSGGLREKLFF TGTGCCAGCAGCGTATCAGGGGGTCTGAGAGAAAAACTGTTTTTT
TRBD2 NA 18 TRBJ2-5 TRBV9 CASSVAPSGGLGKETQYF TGTGCCAGCAGCGTAGCCCCTAGCGGGGGGCTGGGGAAAGAGACCCAGTACTTC
NA once 15 TRBJ2-5 TRBV28 CASRLRGWGGETQYF TGTGCCAGCAGACTCAGGGGTTGGGGAGGGGAGACCCAGTACTTC
NA once 12 TRBJ2-5 TRBV10-3 CAAQGVGETQYF TGTGCCGCCCAAGGGGTAGGAGAGACCCAGTACTTC
TRBD1 NA 16 TRBJ2-5 TRBV7-8 CASSLGQGLIVETQYF TGTGCCAGCAGCTTAGGACAGGGGTTGATTGTAGAGACCCAGTACTTC
TRBD1 few 15 TRBJ1-2 TRBV4-2 CASSQGIGGAYGYTF TGTGCCAGCAGCCAGGGTATAGGGGGCGCATATGGCTACACCTTC
NA NA 11 TRBJ1-1 TRBV5-6 CASSYLTEAFF TGTGCCAGCAGCTATCTCACTGAAGCTTTCTTT
NA NA 12 TRBJ1-1 TRBV29-1 CSVGGPNTEAFF TGCAGCGTGGGGGGGCCGAACACTGAAGCTTTCTTT
NA NA 12 TRBJ2-3 TRBV7-2 CASSPQSDTQYF TGTGCCAGCAGCCCCCAATCAGATACGCAGTATTTT
TRBD1 NA 15 TRBJ1-1 TRBV6-4 CASIPDRDVNTEAFF TGTGCCAGCATTCCGGACAGGGACGTGAACACTGAAGCTTTCTTT
NA NA 13 TRBJ1-3 TRBV30 CAWNSLSGNTIYF TGTGCCTGGAATAGCCTATCTGGAAACACCATATATTTT
TRBD1 NA 14 TRBJ1-4 TRBV7-8 CASRKGAINEKLFF TGTGCCAGCCGTAAGGGGGCAATTAATGAAAAACTGTTTTTT
NA once 15 TRBJ2-3 TRBV28 CASILTGSGTDTQYF TGTGCCAGCATTTTAACGGGATCGGGCACAGATACGCAGTATTTT
TRBD1 NA 14 TRBJ2-7 TRBV27 CASSSGTEFYEQYF TGTGCCAGCAGTTCCGGGACAGAGTTCTACGAGCAGTACTTC
NA NA 13 TRBJ1-2 TRBV5-6 CASSLGEVDGYTF TGTGCCAGCAGCCTGGGGGAGGTCGATGGCTACACCTTC
NA NA 15 TRBJ2-7 TRBV6-1 CASSEAGVGSYEQYF TGTGCCAGCAGTGAAGCTGGAGTCGGCTCCTACGAGCAGTACTTC
TRBD1 NA 18 TRBJ1-5 TRBV27 CASSLRGGTDRPNQPQHF TGTGCCAGCAGTTTAAGAGGGGGGACAGACCGTCCCAATCAGCCCCAGCATTTT
TRBD1 NA 13 TRBJ1-4 TRBV2 CASDRGSNEKLFF TGTGCCAGCGACAGGGGATCTAATGAAAAACTGTTTTTT
TRBD1 NA 12 TRBJ1-2 TRBV5-8 CASSRTGVGYTF TGTGCCAGCAGTCGGACAGGTGTAGGCTACACCTTC
NA once 16 TRBJ2-7 TRBV21-1 CASSGTERTKGYEQYF TGTGCCAGCAGCGGGACAGAACGGACTAAGGGCTACGAGCAGTACTTC
NA NA 12 TRBJ2-1 TRBV5-4 CASSLRGGVQFF TGTGCCAGCAGCTTGAGGGGCGGGGTGCAGTTCTTC
NA NA 13 TRBJ2-1 TRBV7-2 CASSTQGGGEQFF TGTGCCAGCAGCACCCAAGGGGGTGGGGAGCAGTTCTTC
NA NA 12 TRBJ2-7 TRBV27 CASSSSSYEQYF TGTGCCAGCAGTTCCAGCTCCTACGAGCAGTACTTC
NA NA 14 TRBJ2-3 TRBV7-3 CASSPGGGTDTQYF TGTGCCAGCAGCCCCGGAGGAGGTACAGATACGCAGTATTTT
TRBD1 NA 17 TRBJ2-3 TRBV4-2 CASSQDIRTGDTDTQYF TGTGCCAGCAGCCAAGATATTCGGACAGGGGACACAGATACGCAGTATTTT
NA NA 11 TRBJ2-1 TRBV9 CASSGTNEQFF TGTGCCAGCAGCGGGACTAATGAGCAGTTCTTC
TRBD2 NA 17 TRBJ2-7 TRBV27 CASSMASGGPLPYEQYF TGTGCCAGCAGTATGGCTAGCGGAGGCCCCCTACCCTACGAGCAGTACTTC
NA NA 15 TRBJ1-1 TRBV14 CASSQGGGMNTEAFF TGTGCCAGCAGCCAAGGAGGGGGAATGAACACTGAAGCTTTCTTT